What follows are 8 T cell receptor beta chains derived from one specimen sequenced in a study of technical replicates of blood from a handful of donors. Generated by immunoSEQ multiplex PCR, the TCRdb table keeps only in-frame clones and is missing some. The profile shows around 84,000 clones, 95% to 98% of them singletons. What was sequenced was T cells isolated from PBMCs. Every receptor here comes from a human donor in good health.

The V gene is TRBV6-1, the J gene TRBJ2-7; 8 bases are a match to TRBD1. Per the germline V gene, CDR1 is MNHNS and CDR2 is SASEGT. This CDR3 has 14 residues. The V segment lost 6 bases and the J segment 1 base; nucleotides outside the gene matches: 5. The CDR3 coding sequence is TGTGCCAGCAGACCCGGGACAGGTTCCTACGAGCAGTACTTC. This codes for CASRPGTGSYEQYF.

The CDR3 reads CASSLDLARETQYF. Here the CDR3 DNA reads TGTGCCAGCAGCTTGGACCTAGCACGTGAGACCCAGTACTTC. The genes are TRBV5-4 and TRBJ2-5; the D gene is possibly TRBD2 (5 bases). CDR1 is SGHNT and CDR2 is YYREEE in the germline V gene (reference sequence). The CDR3 covers 14 residues. Trimming shortened V by 0 bases and J by 5 bases, and 11 bases separated the two germline ends.

The chain employs TRBV5-1 and TRBJ2-4; unclear D gene. Trimming took off 1 base at V and 0 bases at J, with 17 bases between the two ends. Per germline, CDR1 SGHRS and CDR2 YFSETQ. The CDR3 has 18 amino acids. CDR3 amino acids: CASSLRSSGVIAKNIQYF. As DNA, the CDR3 is TGCGCCAGCAGCTTGCGTAGCTCCGGAGTGATAGCCAAAAACATTCAGTACTTC.

The chain has TRBV10-2 and TRBJ1-4; TRBD1 aligns across 7 bases. Germline loops: CDR1 WSHSY, CDR2 SAAADI. The V gene end was trimmed by 9 bases and the J gene end by 7 bases; junction bases not matched to a gene: 11. This CDR3 comprises 14 residues. CDR3 nucleotides: TGCGCCAGTAGAACCGGGACAGTAGGTGAAAAACTGTTTTTT. Amino acid sequence: CASRTGTVGEKLFF.

The chain employs TRBV30 and TRBJ1-4; tentatively, D is TRBD1 (5 bases). From germline, CDR1 is GTSNPN and CDR2 SVGIG (reference sequence). V lost 4 bases to trimming and J lost 7 bases, with 13 bases between them. The length of the CDR3 is 13 residues. CDR3 region: CAWNRGGGEKLFF. The CDR3 DNA is TGTGCCTGGAATAGGGGCGGGGGTGAAAAACTGTTTTTT. The variable domain in full, completed from reference TRBV30 and TRBJ1-4, reads SQTIHQWPATLVQPVGSPLSLECTVEGTSNPNLYWYRQAAGRGLQLLFYSVGIGQISSEVPQNLSASRPQDRQFILSSKKLLLSDSGFYLCAWNRGGGEKLFFGSGTQLSVL.

This chain joins TRBV5-1 and TRBJ1-1, with D unresolved. Germline CDR1 is SGHRS and CDR2 is YFSETQ. This CDR3 region has 13 residues. V lost 3 bases to trimming and J lost 1 base, with 7 bases between them. CDR3 amino acids: CASSSPGNTEAFF. The CDR3 coding sequence is TGCGCCAGCAGCTCTCCGGGGAACACTGAAGCTTTCTTT.

The chain carries TRBV27 and TRBJ2-2; D remains unclear. This CDR3 spans 16 amino acids. The V and J ends lost 1 base and 0 bases respectively, with 9 bases between them. CDR1 and CDR2 from the germline V gene are MNHEY and SMNVEV (reference sequence). This CDR3 is CASSLYGPANTGELFF. As DNA, the CDR3 is TGTGCCAGCAGTTTATATGGGCCCGCGAACACCGGGGAGCTGTTTTTT.

The chain has TRBV28 and TRBJ2-7, with D unresolved. Germline V lookup: CDR1 MDHEN, CDR2 SYDVKM. Trimming left V 2 bases short and J 6 bases short, with 11 bases between. The CDR3 runs to 13 residues. CDR3 DNA: TGTGCCAGCAGTTTACCCTCTTTTCCCGAGCAGTACTTC. It specifies CASSLPSFPEQYF.